The next 11 T cell receptor beta chains were all read from a single sample in a study of T-cell memory formation after mild COVID-19. Via MiXCR, TCRdb re-called the 5' RACE reads, giving one row per CDR3 protein. The sample carries approximately 410,000 distinct CDR3 sequences, more than 20% recorded once. The specimen was PBMCs or a T cell subset sorted from them (not recorded which). Source of these receptors: an adult woman who had mild COVID-19 (a few samples of this study predate the infection). Cell type and time point are not known.

The chain employs TRBV7-2 and TRBJ2-7, with D unresolved. Germline CDR1 reads SGHTA; CDR2 reads FQGNSA. The length of the CDR3 is 12 residues. Trimming removed 4 bases from V and 13 bases from J, with 17 bases in between. Here the CDR3 reads CASSSATQKFYF. CDR3 in DNA: TGTGCCAGCAGCTCGGCGACCCAAAAATTTTACTTC.

J is TRBJ1-1 and V is TRBV7-9; tentative D call: TRBD1 (6 bases). This CDR3 has 12 residues. V shed 5 bases and J shed 7 bases, with 11 bases lying between them. Germline V gene sequence: CDR1 SEHNR, CDR2 FQNEAQ (reference sequence). As DNA, the CDR3 is TGTGCCAGCAGCGTTACAGGGTATGAAGCTTTCTTT. Translation: CASSVTGYEAFF.

This clonotype appeared a few times. V gene TRBV18 combines with J gene TRBJ2-4; 12 bases line up with TRBD1. V lost 4 bases to trimming and J lost 7 bases; unmatched junction nucleotides: 2. This CDR3 has 14 amino acids. Germline values: CDR1 KGHSH, CDR2 LQKENI. The DNA of the CDR3 is TGTGCCAGCTCACGGGGACAGGGGGCCAACATTCAGTACTTC. Its protein is CASSRGQGANIQYF.

This clonotype was seen more than once but under ten times. This chain joins TRBV5-4 and TRBJ1-1, with a weak D call TRBD1 (6 bases). The CDR3 extends over 15 amino acids. Germline lookup yields CDR1 SGHNT and CDR2 YYREEE (reference sequence). V was pared by 0 bases and J by 4 bases, with 13 bases between. CDR3 sequence: CASSLAGASGTEAFF. CDR3 coding DNA: TGTGCCAGCAGCTTGGCAGGGGCCTCCGGCACTGAAGCTTTCTTT.

This clonotype was picked up a small number of times. The chain couples TRBV30 to TRBJ2-7; no firm D call. CDR1 and CDR2 from the germline V gene are GTSNPN and SVGIG (reference sequence). The germline V and J ends were trimmed by 3 bases and 4 bases, with 13 bases remaining between them. The CDR3 sequence is 13 residues long. The CDR3 DNA is TGTGCCTGGAGAATACTGGACGGGTACGAGCAGTACTTC. Translating it yields CAWRILDGYEQYF.

In regard to this clonotype: Germline and junction disagree at one end, which may indicate a read error. The chain uses TRBV9 and TRBJ2-2; 11 bases align to TRBD2. Germline V CDR1 and CDR2: SGDLS, YYNGEE. The CDR3 extends over 15 amino acids. Here the CDR3 DNA reads TGTGCCAGCAGTGTAGCGGGAGGGCCGAGCGGGGAGCTGTTTTTT. It yields the protein CASSVAGGPSGELFF.

The chain combines TRBV20-1 with TRBJ2-3, with 7 bases that match TRBD2. Trimming took 2 bases from V and 3 from J; bases not matched to a gene: 5. This CDR3 comprises 14 residues. Germline V lookup: CDR1 DFQATT, CDR2 SNEGSKA (reference sequence). Written as DNA, the CDR3 is TGCAGTGCTAGACTAGCGGACCCAACAGATACGCAGTATTTT. Translating it yields CSARLADPTDTQYF.

This clonotype was counted between two and nine times. This chain links TRBV27 with TRBJ2-3; the match to TRBD2 covers 10 bases. After removal of 7 bases from V and 6 bases from J, the junction contained 10 bases not matched to a gene. This CDR3 has 15 amino acids. Germline V gene lookup returns CDR1 MNHEY and CDR2 SMNVEV (reference sequence). CDR3: CASKGGLAGADTQYF. CDR3 nucleotides: TGTGCCAGCAAGGGGGGGCTAGCGGGGGCGGATACGCAGTATTTT.

This clonotype has a handful of counts. CDR3 residues: CASSLDASRGTDTQYF. The CDR3 nucleotides read TGTGCCAGCAGCTTGGACGCTAGCCGGGGGACAGATACGCAGTATTTT. The V call is TRBV5-4, the J call TRBJ2-3, with D maybe TRBD2 (6 bases). This CDR3 spans 16 amino acids. The V and J ends lost 0 bases and 3 bases respectively, with 14 bases between them. Germline CDR1 reads SGHNT; CDR2 reads YYREEE (reference sequence).

The chain has TRBV11-3 and TRBJ2-1; TRBD2 aligns across 13 bases. Germline-derived CDR1 and CDR2 are SGHNT and YENEEA. V trimming: 5 bases; J trimming: 5 bases; junction bases outside the gene matches: 6. The CDR3 consists of 16 residues. The CDR3, as DNA: TGTGCCAGCAGCCCACTAGCGGGGGGGCTTGACAATGAGCAGTTCTTC. Amino acids: CASSPLAGGLDNEQFF.

The J gene is TRBJ2-3, the V gene TRBV7-3; 7 bases agree with TRBD1. J lost 0 bases, V lost 0 bases, and 3 bases had no gene match. Germline V gene sequence: CDR1 SGHTA, CDR2 FQGTGA. The CDR3 has 16 amino acids. DNA of the CDR3: TGTGCCAGCAGCTTAACGGCAGGGGGAAGCACAGATACGCAGTATTTT. Translation gives CASSLTAGGSTDTQYF.